These 26 T cell receptor beta chains came from one sample sequenced in a study of a mutant IDH1 vaccine in newly diagnosed glioma. No antigen has been identified for these receptors. TCRdb keeps only in-frame clones here, not all; method: immunoSEQ multiplex PCR. The data show around 120,000 clones, roughly 78% seen once. Time point: week 11, during vaccination. The vaccine gave 300 ug of a 20-mer mutant IDH1 peptide subcutaneously per dose. This sample comprised PBMCs, obtained from a glioma patient whose treatment included an IDH1 peptide vaccine. The receptors come from a man aged 40-50 years with glioma.

The J gene is TRBJ1-1, the V gene TRBV9; the D gene is possibly TRBD1 (6 bases). Per the germline V gene, CDR1 is SGDLS and CDR2 is YYNGEE. The CDR3 totals 15 residues. V was pared by 4 bases and J by 4 bases, with 17 bases between. As DNA, the CDR3 is TGTGCCAGCAGCCCCCCGGCGGGCAGGGGCACTGAAGCTTTCTTT. Amino acid sequence: CASSPPAGRGTEAFF. The entire variable domain, with the rest obtained from reference TRBV9 and TRBJ1-1, is as follows: DSGVTQTPKHLITATGQRVTLRCSPRSGDLSVYWYQQSLDQGLQFLIQYYNGEERAKGNILERFSAQQFPDLHSELNLSSLELGDSALYFCASSPPAGRGTEAFFGQGTRLTVV.

The table lists this clone with a few counts. The rearrangement uses TRBV14 and TRBJ1-1; D might be TRBD1 (5 bases). Per the germline V gene, CDR1 is SGHDN and CDR2 is FVKESK. CDR3 length: 15 residues. The V end was cut by 4 bases, the J end by 2 bases, with 14 bases between. The CDR3 region is CASSLHQGINTEAFF. CDR3 bases: TGTGCCAGCAGCCTACATCAGGGAATAAACACTGAAGCTTTCTTT.

This chain uses TRBV7-2 with TRBJ2-7, with 7 nucleotides matching TRBD2. Germline CDR1 SGHTA, CDR2 FQGNSA. Trimming cost V 3 bases and J 3 bases; bases outside gene matches: 11. The CDR3 spans 16 residues. The CDR3 coding sequence is TGTGCCAGCAGCTTCCTTAGCGGGTCTCAGTACTACGAGCAGTACTTC. The encoded protein is CASSFLSGSQYYEQYF.

This clone was found a few times. The rearrangement uses TRBV18 and TRBJ2-1; TRBD2 matches 10 bases. The V and J ends lost 3 bases and 4 bases, in that order; junction bases with no gene match: 6. The CDR3 length is 16 residues. Germline CDR1 reads KGHSH; CDR2 reads LQKENI. The CDR3 sequence: CASSPGTSVVYNEQFF. In nucleotides, the CDR3 is TGTGCCAGCTCACCCGGGACTAGCGTAGTATACAATGAGCAGTTCTTC.

A few counts support this clone. J is TRBJ1-2 and V is TRBV6-5, with D perhaps matching TRBD1 (5 bases). V was cut by 0 bases and J by 7 bases, with 12 bases left in between. The germline CDR1 and CDR2 sequences are MNHEY and SVGAGI. The CDR3 totals 14 residues. The DNA for the CDR3 is TGTGCCAGCAGTTACTCGAAAGTCGGGGCTGGCTACACCTTC. Amino acid sequence: CASSYSKVGAGYTF.

The rearrangement joins TRBV4-3 to TRBJ2-1; the D gene is possibly TRBD2 (6 bases). Germline V gene sequence: CDR1 LGHNA, CDR2 YSLEER. The germline V and J ends were trimmed by 1 base and 6 bases, with 10 bases remaining between them. The CDR3 is 14 amino acids. CDR3 sequence: CASSQVGLFNEQFF. For the CDR3, the DNA is TGCGCCAGCAGCCAAGTGGGACTTTTCAATGAGCAGTTCTTC.

With respect to this clone: Other DNA sequences within the sample encode an identical CDR3. The V call is TRBV6-5, the J call TRBJ2-7; D not resolved. Germline-derived CDR1 and CDR2 are MNHEY and SVGAGI. V lost 3 bases, J lost 1 base, and 13 bases lay in between. This CDR3 region has 15 residues. CDR3 DNA sequence: TGTGCCAGCAGTTATTCTGGGTCAGGTTCCTACGAGCAGTACTTC. Its translation is CASSYSGSGSYEQYF.

The rearrangement uses TRBV30 and TRBJ2-5; D is unclear. The length of the CDR3 is 12 residues. The germline V and J ends were trimmed by 3 bases and 1 base, with 6 bases remaining between them. CDR1 and CDR2 from the germline V gene are GTSNPN and SVGIG (reference sequence). CDR3 residues: CAWRWSQETQYF. As DNA, the CDR3 is TGTGCCTGGAGGTGGAGCCAAGAGACCCAGTACTTC.

This clone was counted between two and nine times. The chain joins TRBV30 to TRBJ1-1; 7 nucleotides match TRBD1. The CDR3 consists of 14 residues. Germline V CDR1 and CDR2: GTSNPN, SVGIG (reference sequence). V gave up 1 base and J gave up 2 bases; unmatched junction bases: 4. The CDR3 here is CAWSAGTANTEAFF. CDR3 sequence (DNA): TGTGCCTGGAGTGCCGGGACAGCTAACACTGAAGCTTTCTTT.

The V call is TRBV15, the J call TRBJ2-2, with D hard to call. CDR3 size: 16 residues. V shed 3 bases and J shed 6 bases, with 17 bases lying between them. Germline values: CDR1 LNHNV, CDR2 YYDKDF (reference sequence). CDR3 in amino acids: CATSSLRARRPGELFF. In nucleotides, the CDR3 is TGTGCCACCAGCAGTCTTAGGGCCCGCAGACCCGGGGAGCTGTTTTTT.

V gene TRBV28 combines with J gene TRBJ2-1, with D possibly matching TRBD2 (6 bases). V was cut by 3 bases and J by 9 bases, with 9 bases left in between. CDR1 and CDR2 from the germline V gene are MDHEN and SYDVKM. This CDR3 has 12 residues. CDR3 loop: CASSLGRGEQFF. DNA of the CDR3: TGTGCCAGCAGTTTGGGGCGGGGTGAGCAGTTCTTC. Based on the CDR3 plus reference TRBV28 and TRBJ2-1, the full variable domain is DVKVTQSSRYLVKRTGEKVFLECVQDMDHENMFWYRQDPGLGLRLIYFSYDVKMKEKGDIPEGYSVSREKKERFSLILESASTNQTSMYLCASSLGRGEQFFGPGTRLTVL.

V is TRBV29-1 and J is TRBJ2-5; TRBD2 matches 10 bases. CDR1 SQVTM and CDR2 ANQGSEA come from the germline V gene. The CDR3 totals 14 residues. V shed 2 bases, J shed 7 bases, and the junction held 7 bases outside the gene matches. The DNA of the CDR3 is TGCAGCGTTGAACGGTCTAGCGGGGGCCCGACCCAGTACTTC. Translating gives CSVERSSGGPTQYF.

V gene TRBV6-5 combines with J gene TRBJ2-7, with 9 bases that match TRBD1. The V and J ends lost 6 bases and 9 bases, in that order; junction bases with no gene match: 6. The CDR3 length is 12 residues. Germline CDR1 MNHEY, CDR2 SVGAGI. The CDR3 DNA sequence: TGTGCCAGCAGCACTACAGGGGGCGGGCAGTACTTC. Residues: CASSTTGGGQYF.

The V call is TRBV5-1, the J call TRBJ1-4; tentative D call: TRBD1 (5 bases). Trimming cost V 2 bases and J 6 bases, with 14 bases left between them. The CDR3 contains 15 residues. Germline loops: CDR1 SGHRS, CDR2 YFSETQ. The CDR3 DNA reads as TGCGCCAGCAGCTTCGGGGCCCAGGCTCATGAAAAACTGTTTTTT. It is translated as CASSFGAQAHEKLFF.

CDR3 coding DNA: TGTGCCAGCAGTTACTCGTTGCGGTACCAAGAGACCCAGTACTTC. It translates to CASSYSLRYQETQYF. The chain employs TRBV6-5 and TRBJ2-5; no clear D. V lost 0 bases and J 0 bases, leaving 8 bases between the germline ends. Germline V CDR1 and CDR2: MNHEY, SVGAGI. This CDR3 has 15 amino acids.

The V call is TRBV25-1, the J call TRBJ1-2; no reliable D call. Germline V gene sequence: CDR1 MGHDK, CDR2 SYGVNS. With 3 bases removed from V and 0 bases from J, the gap between germline ends came to 8 bases. This CDR3 spans 14 amino acids. The DNA of the CDR3 is TGTGCCAGCAGTGATTTCCCTTCTAACTATGGCTACACCTTC. Amino acid sequence: CASSDFPSNYGYTF.

The rearrangement uses TRBV19 and TRBJ2-3; 12 bases map to TRBD1. The CDR3 spans 15 residues. The germline V gene encodes CDR1 LNHDA and CDR2 SQIVND (reference sequence). J was trimmed by 7 bases and V by 0 bases; bases with no gene match: 2. The CDR3 here is CASSIEGQGANTQYF. CDR3 in DNA: TGTGCCAGTAGTATAGAGGGACAGGGGGCAAATACGCAGTATTTT. Complete variable domain (other parts from reference TRBV19 and TRBJ2-3): DGGITQSPKYLFRKEGQNVTLSCEQNLNHDAMYWYRQDPGQGLRLIYYSQIVNDFQKGDIAEGYSVSREKKESFPLTVTSAQKNPTAFYLCASSIEGQGANTQYFGPGTRLTVL.

V gene TRBV27 combines with J gene TRBJ2-1, with 7 bases fitting TRBD2. Germline V gene sequence: CDR1 MNHEY, CDR2 SMNVEV (reference sequence). This CDR3 contains 14 residues. J was trimmed by 4 bases and V by 8 bases; bases with no gene match: 8. CDR3 amino acids: CASRWGGYYNEQFF. In nucleotides, the CDR3 is TGTGCCAGCCGCTGGGGGGGTTATTACAATGAGCAGTTCTTC.

The chain recombines TRBV19 with TRBJ1-2; D not certain. Trimming took off 3 bases at V and 3 bases at J, with 11 bases between the two ends. This CDR3 is built from 14 residues. CDR1 is LNHDA, CDR2 SQIVND, per germline (reference sequence). This CDR3 is CASSMRRVDYGYTF. The CDR3 DNA follows: TGTGCCAGTAGTATGAGGAGGGTTGACTATGGCTACACCTTC.

The chain carries TRBV6-4 and TRBJ1-2; no reliable D call. Trimming took off 3 bases at V and 4 bases at J, with 9 bases between the two ends. There are 13 residues in the CDR3. Germline CDR1 and CDR2: MRHNA and SNTAGT. The chain's CDR3 is CASSENGFYGYTF. In DNA form, the CDR3 reads TGTGCCAGCAGTGAAAACGGATTCTATGGCTACACCTTC.

This clone occurred once. This sequence joins TRBV5-6 and TRBJ2-7; D unclear. Trimming removed 0 bases at V and 6 bases at J, with 7 bases between. Germline CDR1 is SGHDT and CDR2 is YYEEEE. CDR3 size: 12 residues. This CDR3 is CASSLGGSEQYF. The CDR3 DNA is TGTGCCAGCAGCTTGGGTGGGTCCGAGCAGTACTTC.

The chain links TRBV6-4 to TRBJ1-6, with unresolved D. Trimming cost V 2 bases and J 0 bases, with 2 bases left between them. In germline, CDR1 is MRHNA, CDR2 SNTAGT. The length of the CDR3 is 14 residues. The DNA of the CDR3 is TGTGCCAGCAGTGACAACTCCTATAATTCACCCCTCCACTTT. This translates into CASSDNSYNSPLHF.

J is TRBJ1-2 and V is TRBV12-5; D unresolved. Germline V gene data show CDR1 as LGHNT and CDR2 as FRNRAP. The CDR3 is 12 amino acids. V shed 2 bases and J shed 4 bases, with 5 bases lying between them. CDR3 DNA: TGTGCTAGTGGTTTGTTGGGCTATGGCTACACCTTC. It translates to CASGLLGYGYTF.

This sequence joins TRBV18 and TRBJ2-7; possibly TRBD1 for D (5 bases). This CDR3 spans 13 amino acids. Trimming pared 2 bases from V and 3 bases from J, leaving 8 bases between. Germline V gives CDR1 KGHSH, CDR2 LQKENI. This CDR3 reads CASSPIQGYEQYF. Here the CDR3 DNA reads TGTGCCAGCTCACCAATTCAGGGCTACGAGCAGTACTTC.

This chain links TRBV4-2 with TRBJ1-2, with D uncertain. Per the germline V gene, CDR1 is LGHNA and CDR2 is YNFKEQ. The CDR3 covers 15 residues. V gave up 0 bases and J gave up 4 bases, with 12 bases separating them. The CDR3 DNA is TGTGCCAGCAGCCAAGATTTAACGGACGGCTATGGCTACACCTTC. It translates to CASSQDLTDGYGYTF.

This clone occurred a few times. V is TRBV27 and J is TRBJ2-7; no clear D gene. The germline V gene encodes CDR1 MNHEY and CDR2 SMNVEV (reference sequence). CDR3 length: 13 residues. Trimming shortened V by 5 bases and J by 7 bases, and 15 bases separated the two germline ends. The DNA for the CDR3 is TGTGCCAGCAGTCAGACACGATCAGGAGAGCAGTACTTC. Its translation is CASSQTRSGEQYF.